Each of the 8 T cell receptor beta chains below was sequenced from the same sample in a study of read filtering for tumor transcriptome and immune sequencing. From around 0.4 ug of RNA, a library with molecular barcoded alpha/delta and beta/gamma adaptors was made. TCRdb used MiXCR to reprocess the reads, holding one entry per CDR3 protein. Of about 24,000 distinct CDR3 sequences listed, roughly 22% are singletons. Sequenced material: a population of CD138-negative cells sorted from bone marrow. These TCRs come from a donor at least 40 years old with multiple myeloma.

A word on this clonotype: A read error is possible here, since a much larger clone lies one base away. The chain carries TRBV3-1 and TRBJ2-5; a possible D gene is TRBD2 (6 bases). Germline V gene sequence: CDR1 LGHDT, CDR2 YNNKEL (reference sequence). The CDR3 has 15 residues. The CDR3 loop is CASSQGTAGRETQSF. The DNA for the CDR3 is TGTGCCAGCAGCCAAGGTACGGCGGGAAGAGAGACCCAGTCCTTC.

This clonotype was recorded a few times. The chain carries TRBV20-1 and TRBJ1-4; D gene ambiguous. Germline values: CDR1 DFQATT, CDR2 SNEGSKA (reference sequence). Trimming cost V 0 bases and J 5 bases, with 7 bases left between them. The CDR3 consists of 13 residues. The CDR3 coding sequence is TGCAGTGCTAGAGATTTGGGGAATGAAAAACTGTTTTTT. This codes for CSARDLGNEKLFF.

This clonotype was picked up many times. This chain links TRBV21-1 with TRBJ2-1; TRBD2, the D gene given by the table, was not confirmed from the DNA. TRBV21-1 is annotated as a pseudogene. The CDR3 consists of 20 residues. The CDR3 nucleotides are TGTGCCAGCAGCAACGGGACTAGCGGGGGGGAATCCTACTCCTACAATGAGCAGTTCTTC. Translating it yields CASSNGTSGGESYSYNEQFF.

This clonotype was picked up many times. The rearrangement joins TRBV5-1 to TRBJ2-1; 10 nucleotides line up with TRBD2. There are 15 residues in the CDR3. V lost 5 bases, J lost 4 bases, and 6 bases stayed unmatched. CDR1 SGHRS and CDR2 YFSETQ come from the germline V gene. The CDR3 DNA reads TGCGCCAGCAGGGCTAGCGGGGGCCGGTACAATGAGCAGTTCTTC. Its protein product is CASRASGGRYNEQFF. The entire variable domain, with the rest obtained from reference TRBV5-1 and TRBJ2-1, is as follows: KAGVTQTPRYLIKTRGQQVTLSCSPISGHRSVSWYQQTPGQGLQFLFEYFSETQRNKGNFPGRFSGRQFSNSRSEMNVSTLELGDSALYLCASRASGGRYNEQFFGPGTRLTVL.

Regarding this clonotype: A much larger clonotype is one base distant, so this may be a read error. The chain uses TRBV6-1 and TRBJ2-7, with D possibly TRBD2 on 6 matching bases. The CDR3 loop spans 15 amino acids. The V end lost 5 bases, the J end lost 0 bases, and 14 bases lay between the germline ends. The V gene's germline CDR1 is MNHNS and CDR2 SASEGT. CDR3 DNA sequence: TGTGCCAGCAGTACAACCGGGACTTGCTCCTACGAGCAGTACTTC. It yields the protein CASSTTGTCSYEQYF.

This clonotype came up many times. V usage is TRBV24-1 and J usage is TRBJ2-5; 8 nucleotides line up with TRBD1. The CDR3 spans 16 residues. The V gene end was trimmed by 1 base and the J gene end by 4 bases; junction bases not matched to a gene: 7. The germline V gene encodes CDR1 KGHDR and CDR2 SFDVKD. The CDR3 reads CATSDFLDRGRETQYF. CDR3 nucleotide sequence: TGTGCCACCAGTGATTTCCTAGACAGGGGACGAGAGACCCAGTACTTC.

The chain is built from TRBV5-1 and TRBJ2-2; 9 positions agree with TRBD2. The junction had 6 bases not matched to a gene; V was cut back by 4 bases and J by 2 bases. CDR1 SGHRS and CDR2 YFSETQ come from the germline V gene. This CDR3 is built from 16 residues. The CDR3 bases are TGCGCCAGCAGCCCCACAGCGGGGGGAAACACCGGGGAGCTGTTTTTT. It specifies CASSPTAGGNTGELFF.

In this sample, this clonotype is medium-sized. This chain connects TRBV4-1 to TRBJ1-1; D remains ambiguous. The CDR3 has 13 amino acids. Germline V gene sequence: CDR1 MGHRA, CDR2 YSYEKL. The V end was cut by 0 bases, the J end by 8 bases, with 10 bases between. In DNA, the CDR3 is TGCGCCAGCAGCCAAGAGCGGACCGGCGAAGCTTTCTTT. It yields the protein CASSQERTGEAFF.